This T cell receptor (beta chain) was identified in a study of T cell responses to AZD1222 COVID-19 vaccine (dated by TCRdb to the early 2020s). About the study as a whole: AZD1222 recipients given second doses at about 4 weeks or at about 12 weeks were pooled, since spike-specific TCR depth and breadth were not found to differ between the two schedules. TCR sequencing was performed for 230 to 250 trial participants, of whom 207 were given two doses of AZD1222 and around 26 were given two doses of MenACWY control vaccine. Trial participants were enrolled into age subgroups of 18-55, 56-69 and 70-plus years, which contained about 160, 30 and 59 TCR-sequenced participants, respectively. Broad study findings and their caveats: In the small 56-69-year group, the increase in depth fell short of significance, most likely because of low power. After two AZD1222 doses, spike-specific TCR breadth and depth were significantly higher than at day 0 and than in MenACWY recipients. No day 14 peak-response samples were available, so repertoires were characterized only after the peak T cell response. Vaccine-associated CD4 TCRs spanned the whole spike protein, with dominant responses in regions 160-218 and 743-854. Conclusions about previously exposed vaccinees are limited because only 5 or 6 AZD1222 recipients were SARS-CoV-2 seropositive at baseline. Participants were mostly white British and included more females than males, and it was suggested by the authors that clonal diversity may have been underestimated. Reportedly, close to half of the unique spike-specific TCRs recognized epitopes lying outside the regions that are mutated in the B.1.351 and B.1.1.7 variants.

Read against the paper, the sample's time point label means: baseline before first vaccination. Vaccinee samples came from UK trials COV001 and COV002, including a single-blind randomized controlled phase 2/3 trial of AZD1222 (ChAdOx1 nCoV-19) in healthy adults. Trial participant PBMC samples were collected at day 0 and day 28 after the second dose for TCRbeta chain sequencing. With respect to this clone: No cognate antigen has been identified for it. No base-level quality is on record; no much larger clone is a single base apart.

The CDR3 regions of human TCRbeta chains were analyzed by immunosequencing. Processing in the source paper ran as follows. TCRs in the repertoires were matched against a reference library of SARS-CoV-2-specific TCRs that had been generated with the MIRA antigen-specificity platform. Breadth was defined as the fraction of unique TCRs that were SARS-CoV-2-associated. Depth was defined as the fraction of total T cells that were SARS-CoV-2-associated. Using the MIRA data, every spike-specific TCR was mapped to the spike region that the TCR reacted to and assigned to either a CD4 or a CD8 class. Log10-transformed breadth and depth values were compared by one-way ANOVA with Sidak's multiple comparisons tests. TCRdb stores this immuneACCESS table with in-frame sequences only. Part of the clones is absent; in the studies checked, under half of the shortfall reflects unresolved V genes, and no reason is known for the rest. The V and J calls and clone size are taken from that table; D and trimming were inferred from the DNA. This sample lists about 100,000 clones; about 86% were detected once. The ten largest make up about 15% of the sample.

The CDR1 and CDR2 encoded by the germline V gene are SGHVS and FQNEAQ. Including the terminal cysteine and phenylalanine, the CDR3 comprises 16 residues. This entry keeps only the CDR3 DNA: 48 bases, framed from base 1. The junction shows trimming of 5 bases on V and 0 bases on J, plus 11 bases between the germline ends. Sequenced material: peripheral blood, taken on day 0 of AZD1222 vaccination. The sequence links TRBV7-8 to TRBJ1-6, and possibly TRBD1, on 5 matching bases. The source is an adult in good health. CDR3 loop: CASSREDISYNSPLHF. Read as DNA, the sequence is TGTGCCAGCAGCAGAGAGGACATCTCCTATAATTCACCCCTCCACTTT.